This TCR beta chain came from a study of blood T cell repertoires in COVID-19. V shed 4 bases and J 6 bases; nucleotides not matched to a gene: 3. The germline V gene encodes CDR1 SGHRS and CDR2 YFSETQ. CDR3 size: 13 residues. Some clones are missing from TCRdb's copy, which holds only in-frame ones; the method was immunoSEQ multiplex PCR. Counted here are 250,000 to 350,000 clones, approximately 86% occurring once; the ten biggest clones make up around 12%. The sample consisted of peripheral blood. This sequence originates from a woman in her seventies with COVID-19, enrolled during active disease. This sequence joins TRBV5-1 and TRBJ1-4; 7 nucleotides line up with TRBD1. The CDR3 DNA reads TGCGCCAGCAGCGTCGACAGGGATGAAAAACTGTTTTTT. This translates into CASSVDRDEKLFF. Complete variable domain (other parts from reference TRBV5-1 and TRBJ1-4): KAGVTQTPRYLIKTRGQQVTLSCSPISGHRSVSWYQQTPGQGLQFLFEYFSETQRNKGNFPGRFSGRQFSNSRSEMNVSTLELGDSALYLCASSVDRDEKLFFGSGTQLSVL.